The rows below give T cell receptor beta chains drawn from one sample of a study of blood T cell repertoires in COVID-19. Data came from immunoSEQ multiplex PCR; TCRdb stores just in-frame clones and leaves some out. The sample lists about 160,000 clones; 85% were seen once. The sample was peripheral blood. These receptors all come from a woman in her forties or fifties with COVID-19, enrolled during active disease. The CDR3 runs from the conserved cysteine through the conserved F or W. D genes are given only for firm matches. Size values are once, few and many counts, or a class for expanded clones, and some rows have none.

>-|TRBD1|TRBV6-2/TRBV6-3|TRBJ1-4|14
TGTGCCAGCAGTCGGACAGGGTCGGATGAAAAACTGTTTTTT
CASSRTGSDEKLFF
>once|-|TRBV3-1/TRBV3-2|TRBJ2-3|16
TGTGCCAGCAGCCAAGATCGAGGGGGTAGCACAGATACGCAGTATTTT
CASSQDRGGSTDTQYF
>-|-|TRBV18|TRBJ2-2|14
TGTGCCAGCCACAGGGATCGGTTATCCGGGGAGCTGTTTTTT
CASHRDRLSGELFF
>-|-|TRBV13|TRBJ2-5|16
TGTGCCAGCAGCCAAAAAAGTTTATCTAGTCGGGAGACCCAGTACTTC
CASSQKSLSSRETQYF
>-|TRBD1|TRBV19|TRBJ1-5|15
TGTGCCAGTAGTACAGGACAGGGGTTCAATCAGCCCCAGCATTTT
CASSTGQGFNQPQHF
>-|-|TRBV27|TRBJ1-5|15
TGTGCCAGCAATCCCCTGGGCCTTAGCAATCAGCCCCAGCATTTT
CASNPLGLSNQPQHF
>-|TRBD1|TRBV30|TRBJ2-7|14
TGTGCCTGCGGGATCGCGGGACAGGGGAGCGAGCAGTACTTC
CACGIAGQGSEQYF
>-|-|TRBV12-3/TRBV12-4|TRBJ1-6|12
TGTGCCAGCAGCCTTGGAGGTTCACCCCTCCACTTT
CASSLGGSPLHF
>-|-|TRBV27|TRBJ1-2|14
TGTGCCAGCAGTTTCGGCAGGGCTAACTATGGCTACACCTTC
CASSFGRANYGYTF
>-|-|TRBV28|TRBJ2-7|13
TGTGCCAGCAGTTTATCGGTACTAGCTCAGCAGTACTTC
CASSLSVLAQQYF
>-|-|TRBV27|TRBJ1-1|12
TGTGCCAGCCTCGCCAGGAACACTGAAGCTTTCTTT
CASLARNTEAFF
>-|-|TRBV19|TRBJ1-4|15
TGTGCCAGTAGTATAGATCCCAGGGTAGACGAAAAACTGTTTTTT
CASSIDPRVDEKLFF
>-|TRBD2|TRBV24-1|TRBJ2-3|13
TGTGCCACCAGCGGGGGGGGCACAGATACGCAGTATTTT
CATSGGGTDTQYF
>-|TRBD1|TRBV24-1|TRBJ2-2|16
TGTGCCACCAGTGATACGGGACAGGGCCCCACCGGGGAGCTGTTTTTT
CATSDTGQGPTGELFF
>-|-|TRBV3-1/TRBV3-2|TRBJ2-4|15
TGTGCCAGCAGCCAACAGGTGTTAGCCAAAAACATTCAGTACTTC
CASSQQVLAKNIQYF
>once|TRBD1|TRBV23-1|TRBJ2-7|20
TGCGCCAGCAGTCGAAAATTCCGGGGTCAGGGGACAGATTTAATTTGGCAGCAGTACTTC
CASSRKFRGQGTDLIWQQYF
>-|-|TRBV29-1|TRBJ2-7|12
TGCAGCGTTGACCGGGGGGCTGGGGAGCAGTACTTC
CSVDRGAGEQYF
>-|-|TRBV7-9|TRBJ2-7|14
TGTGCCAGCAGCAGGGACATAAGCTCCTACGAGCAGTACTTC
CASSRDISSYEQYF
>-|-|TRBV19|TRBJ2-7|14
TGTGCCACTCAAGGGGGGGCAGGAGGGAACGAGCAGTACTTC
CATQGGAGGNEQYF
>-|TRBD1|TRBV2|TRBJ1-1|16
TGTGCCAGCAGTGAAGCGGCGACAGGGTATAGCACTGAAGCTTTCTTT
CASSEAATGYSTEAFF
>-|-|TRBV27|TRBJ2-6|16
TGTGCCAGCAGTATGCCCGGGGGGCCTGGGGCCAACGTCCTGACTTTC
CASSMPGGPGANVLTF
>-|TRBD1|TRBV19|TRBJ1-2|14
TGTGCCAGCCTCCCGGACAGGTTTAACTATGGCTACACCTTC
CASLPDRFNYGYTF
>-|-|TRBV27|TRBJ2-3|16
TGTGCCAGCAGTCCAGGGGCCCAAGAGGGGTCAGATACGCAGTATTTT
CASSPGAQEGSDTQYF
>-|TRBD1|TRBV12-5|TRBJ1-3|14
TGTGCTAGTGCCCCGACAGGGTCTGGAAACACCATATATTTT
CASAPTGSGNTIYF
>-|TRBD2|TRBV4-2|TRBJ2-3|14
TGTGCCAGCAGCGAGCGGGGAAACGCAGATACGCAGTATTTT
CASSERGNADTQYF
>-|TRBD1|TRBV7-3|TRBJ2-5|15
TGTGCCAGCAGCTTAGGGACAGGGGGGTCGGAGACCCAGTACTTC
CASSLGTGGSETQYF
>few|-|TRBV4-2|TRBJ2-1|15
TGTGCCAGCAGCCAAACGGGGGGCAAGTACAATGAGCAGTTCTTC
CASSQTGGKYNEQFF
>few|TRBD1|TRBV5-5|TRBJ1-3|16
TGTGCCAGCAGCGTTGGGACAGGAACCTCTGGAAACACCATATATTTT
CASSVGTGTSGNTIYF
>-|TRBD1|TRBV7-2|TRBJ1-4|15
TGTGCCAGCAGCGTACAGGGGTCCCATAATGAAAAACTGTTTTTT
CASSVQGSHNEKLFF
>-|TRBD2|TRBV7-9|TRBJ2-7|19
TGTGCCAGCAGCTCCACCACCGCAGCGGGGGGCCGGAGTTCCTTAGAGCAGTACTTC
CASSSTTAAGGRSSLEQYF
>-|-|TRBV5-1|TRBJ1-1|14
TGCGCCAGCACCCCGGGGGGGTTGAACACTGAAGCTTTCTTT
CASTPGGLNTEAFF
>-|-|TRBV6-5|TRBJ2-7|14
TGTGCCAGCAGCCTACAGGGGGGGTTCTACGAGCAGTACTTC
CASSLQGGFYEQYF
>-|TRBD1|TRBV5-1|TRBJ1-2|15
TGCGCCAGCAGCCCAGGGACAGGCCTCCCTTTGGGCTACACCTTC
CASSPGTGLPLGYTF
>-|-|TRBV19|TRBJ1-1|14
TGTGCCAGTAGGGAGGTCGATGGTGACACTGAAGCTTTCTTT
CASREVDGDTEAFF
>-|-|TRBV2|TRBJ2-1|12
TGTGCCAGCGCTCAGGGCGCCGATGAGCAGTTCTTC
CASAQGADEQFF
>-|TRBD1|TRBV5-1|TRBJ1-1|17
TGCGCCAGCAGCTTGGCCCCACCGGGACAGGCGAACACTGAAGCTTTCTTT
CASSLAPPGQANTEAFF
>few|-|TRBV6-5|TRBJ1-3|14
TGTGCCAGCAGTCGCGGGGTGGAAGGAAACACCATATATTTT
CASSRGVEGNTIYF
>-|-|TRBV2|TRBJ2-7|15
TGTGCCAGCAGTACCCAGGGGCTCCTCTCCTACGAGCAGTACTTC
CASSTQGLLSYEQYF
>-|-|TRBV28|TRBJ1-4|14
TGTGCCAGCAGTTTATCTAGCGGAAGTGAAAAACTGTTTTTT
CASSLSSGSEKLFF
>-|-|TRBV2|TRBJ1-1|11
TGTGCCAGCCTGCTCGGACAGGAAGCTTTCTTT
CASLLGQEAFF
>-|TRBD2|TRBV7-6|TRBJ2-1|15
TGTGCCAGCAGCTCGGGACTAGCGGACCACAATGAGCAGTTCTTC
CASSSGLADHNEQFF
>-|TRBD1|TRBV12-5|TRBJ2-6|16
TGTGCTAGTGGTCCCGGGACAGCCTTCGAGGCCAACGTCCTGACTTTC
CASGPGTAFEANVLTF
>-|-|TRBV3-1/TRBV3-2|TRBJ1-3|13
TGTGCCACCCGAAGGGAGTCTGGAAACACCATATATTTT
CATRRESGNTIYF
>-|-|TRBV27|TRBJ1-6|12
TGTGCCAGCAGAAGCAATAATTCACCCCTCCACTTT
CASRSNNSPLHF
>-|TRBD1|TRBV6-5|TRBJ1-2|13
TGTGCCAGCAATCCGACAGGGATTGGTGGCTACACCTTC
CASNPTGIGGYTF
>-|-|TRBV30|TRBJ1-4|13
TGTGCCTGGAGTGTACATGTTTCGGAAAAACTGTTTTTT
CAWSVHVSEKLFF
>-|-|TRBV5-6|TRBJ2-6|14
TGTGCCAGCAGCTTGAGTGGCGGGGCCAACGTCCTGACTTTC
CASSLSGGANVLTF
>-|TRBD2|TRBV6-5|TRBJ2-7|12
TGTGCCAGCCAGGTTGGGAGGGCCGAGCAGTACTTC
CASQVGRAEQYF
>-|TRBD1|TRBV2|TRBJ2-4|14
TGTGCCAGCAGCGCGACAGGGGCGGGAAACATTCAGTACTTC
CASSATGAGNIQYF
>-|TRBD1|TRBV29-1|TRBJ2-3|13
TGCAGCGCCACAGGGGGCGTGACAGATACGCAGTATTTT
CSATGGVTDTQYF
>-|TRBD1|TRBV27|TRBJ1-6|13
TGTGCCAGCAGTTTTCAGGGGGATTCACCCCTCCACTTT
CASSFQGDSPLHF